The clone carrying this TCR beta chain was seen repeatedly, ten times or more. CDR3 length: 13 residues. V shed 3 bases and J 8 bases; nucleotides not matched to a gene: 0. Germline V gene data show CDR1 as MDHEN and CDR2 as SYDVKM. The data are from a study of T cell repertoires in cytomegalovirus infection. TCRdb analysed the reads with MiXCR anew, one entry per CDR3 protein. The table has roughly 77,000 distinct CDR3 sequences, 4% seen once. The chain employs TRBV28 and TRBJ1-6; 8 positions match TRBD1. This TCR was sampled from a human donor in good health (CMV status not recorded). Some clones in this sample may be carry-over from other donors' samples. Material for sequencing was PBMCs. CDR3 nucleotides: TGTGCCAGCAGTTTGACAGGGGATTCACCCCTCCACTTT. As protein: CASSLTGDSPLHF.